This T cell receptor (beta chain) comes out of a study of cytomegalovirus exposure and HLA in healthy donors. Whole-study results and caveats: It was only CMV serostatus that was available as immune exposure information.

The PCR contained 60 Vbeta and 13 Jbeta primers. TCRdb's table, derived via immunoSEQ multiplex PCR, lists solely in-frame clones and lacks some. Listed are tens of thousands of clones; approximately 12% falls within the top ten. Notes on this clone: The antigen is undetermined.

CDR1 is MNHEY and CDR2 is SVGAGI in the germline V gene. Losses at the gene ends were 6 bases for V and 3 bases for J; bases not matched to a gene: 5. This CDR3 is built from 14 residues. This sequence originates from a woman aged 25 to 39 in good health and CMV-seropositive. The V call is TRBV6-5, the J call TRBJ1-1; 9 bases line up with TRBD1. The material sequenced was PBMCs. The CDR3 DNA is TGTGCCAGCAGAACAGGGGGCGGTTACACTGAAGCTTTCTTT. Translated, it gives CASRTGGGYTEAFF.